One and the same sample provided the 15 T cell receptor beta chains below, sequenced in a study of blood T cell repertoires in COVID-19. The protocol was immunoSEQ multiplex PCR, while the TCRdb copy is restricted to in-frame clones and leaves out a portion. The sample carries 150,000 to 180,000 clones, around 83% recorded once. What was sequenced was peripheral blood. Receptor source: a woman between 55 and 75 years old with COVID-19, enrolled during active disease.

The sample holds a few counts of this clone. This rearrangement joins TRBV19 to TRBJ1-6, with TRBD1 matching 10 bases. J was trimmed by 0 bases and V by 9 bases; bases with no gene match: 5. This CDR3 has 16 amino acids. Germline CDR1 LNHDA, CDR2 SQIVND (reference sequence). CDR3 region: CASGQGGSSYNSPLHF. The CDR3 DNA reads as TGTGCCAGCGGACAGGGGGGAAGCTCCTATAATTCACCCCTCCACTTT.

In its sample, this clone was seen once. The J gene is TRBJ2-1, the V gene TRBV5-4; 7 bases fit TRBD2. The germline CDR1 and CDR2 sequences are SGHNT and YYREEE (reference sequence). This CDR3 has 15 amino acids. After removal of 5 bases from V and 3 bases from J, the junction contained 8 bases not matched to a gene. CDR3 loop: CASSLVGGGYNEQFF. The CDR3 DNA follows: TGTGCCAGCAGTTTAGTCGGCGGGGGCTACAATGAGCAGTTCTTC.

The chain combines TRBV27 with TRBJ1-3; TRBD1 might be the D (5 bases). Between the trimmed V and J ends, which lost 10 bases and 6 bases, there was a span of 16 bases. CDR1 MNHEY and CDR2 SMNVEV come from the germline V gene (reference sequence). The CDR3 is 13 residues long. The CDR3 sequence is CATRGGNENTIYF. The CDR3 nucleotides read TGTGCCACCCGGGGGGGGAACGAAAACACCATATATTTT.

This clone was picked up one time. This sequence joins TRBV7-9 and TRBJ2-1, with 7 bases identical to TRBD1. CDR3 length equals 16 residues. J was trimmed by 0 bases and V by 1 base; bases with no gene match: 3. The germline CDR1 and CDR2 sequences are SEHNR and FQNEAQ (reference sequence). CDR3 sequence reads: CASSLVTGRSYNEQFF. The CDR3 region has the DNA TGTGCCAGCAGCTTAGTGACAGGGCGCTCCTACAATGAGCAGTTCTTC.

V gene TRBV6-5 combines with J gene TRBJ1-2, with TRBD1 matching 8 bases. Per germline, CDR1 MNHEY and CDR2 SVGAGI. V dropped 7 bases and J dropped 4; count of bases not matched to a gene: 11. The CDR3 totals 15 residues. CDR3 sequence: CASTVSTGTGYGYTF. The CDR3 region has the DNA TGTGCCAGCACTGTATCCACCGGGACAGGCTATGGCTACACCTTC.

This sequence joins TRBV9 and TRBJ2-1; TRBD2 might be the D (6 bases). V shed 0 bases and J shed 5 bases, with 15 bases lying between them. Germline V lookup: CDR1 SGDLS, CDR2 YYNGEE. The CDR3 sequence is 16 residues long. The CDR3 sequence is CASSVGLVGVDNEQFF. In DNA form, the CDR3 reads TGTGCCAGCAGCGTAGGACTAGTCGGGGTAGACAATGAGCAGTTCTTC.

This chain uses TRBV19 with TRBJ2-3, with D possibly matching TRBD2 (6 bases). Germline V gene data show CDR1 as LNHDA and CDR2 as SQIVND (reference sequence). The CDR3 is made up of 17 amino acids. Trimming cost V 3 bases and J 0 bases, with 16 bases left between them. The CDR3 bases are TGTGCCAGTAGTATGGATGGGGAGGCAGTTAGCACAGATACGCAGTATTTT. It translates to CASSMDGEAVSTDTQYF.

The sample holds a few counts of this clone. CDR3 region: CATSRGGHPEAFF. For the CDR3, the DNA is TGTGCCACCAGCAGAGGGGGGCACCCCGAAGCTTTCTTT. The chain links TRBV15 to TRBJ1-1; TRBD1 is a possible D gene (6 bases). This CDR3 region has 13 residues. Trimming removed 1 base from V and 8 bases from J, with 11 bases in between. Germline V lookup: CDR1 LNHNV, CDR2 YYDKDF (reference sequence).

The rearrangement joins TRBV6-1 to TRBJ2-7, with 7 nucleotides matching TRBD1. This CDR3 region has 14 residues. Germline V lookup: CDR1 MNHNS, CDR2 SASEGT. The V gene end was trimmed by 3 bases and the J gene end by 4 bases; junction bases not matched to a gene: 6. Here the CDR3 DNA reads TGTGCCAGCAGTGATCGGACAGGCAGTTACGAGCAGTACGTC. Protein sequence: CASSDRTGSYEQYV.

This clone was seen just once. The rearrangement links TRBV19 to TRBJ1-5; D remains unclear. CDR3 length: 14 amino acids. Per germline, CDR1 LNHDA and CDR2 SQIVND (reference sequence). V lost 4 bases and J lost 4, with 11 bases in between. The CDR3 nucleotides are TGTGCCAGTAGTAGGGCAGGTATTAATCAGCCCCAGCATTTT. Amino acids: CASSRAGINQPQHF.

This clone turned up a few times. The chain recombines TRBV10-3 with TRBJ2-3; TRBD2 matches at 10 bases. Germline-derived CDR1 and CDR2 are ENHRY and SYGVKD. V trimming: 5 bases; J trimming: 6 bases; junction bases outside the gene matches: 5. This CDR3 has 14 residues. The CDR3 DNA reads TGTGCCATCAGTAGCGGGGGGGCAGGGGATACGCAGTATTTT. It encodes CAISSGGAGDTQYF.

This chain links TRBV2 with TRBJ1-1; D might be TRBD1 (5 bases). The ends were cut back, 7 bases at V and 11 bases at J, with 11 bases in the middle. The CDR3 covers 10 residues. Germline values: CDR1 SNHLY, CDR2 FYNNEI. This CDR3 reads CASMSRAAFF. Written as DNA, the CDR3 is TGTGCCAGCATGAGCAGGGCCGCTTTCTTT.

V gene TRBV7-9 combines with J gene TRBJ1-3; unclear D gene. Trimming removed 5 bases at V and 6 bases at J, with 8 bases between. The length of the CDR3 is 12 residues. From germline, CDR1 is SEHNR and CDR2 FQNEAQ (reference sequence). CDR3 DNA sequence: TGTGCCAGCAGCGGCCTGGTAAACACCATATATTTT. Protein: CASSGLVNTIYF.

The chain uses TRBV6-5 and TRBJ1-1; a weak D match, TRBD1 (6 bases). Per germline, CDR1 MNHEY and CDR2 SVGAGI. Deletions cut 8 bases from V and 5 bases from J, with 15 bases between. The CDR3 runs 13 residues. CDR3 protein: CASFKGGETEAFF. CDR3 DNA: TGTGCCAGCTTCAAAGGGGGAGAGACTGAAGCTTTCTTT.

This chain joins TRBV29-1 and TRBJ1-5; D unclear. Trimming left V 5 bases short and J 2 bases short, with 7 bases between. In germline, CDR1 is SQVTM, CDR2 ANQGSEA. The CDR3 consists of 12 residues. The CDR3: CSVTVGNQPQHF. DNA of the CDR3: TGCAGCGTTACCGTAGGCAATCAGCCCCAGCATTTT.